The subject of this entry is one T cell receptor (beta chain). These data originate in a study of long-term antiretroviral therapy in people with HIV. At survey level, the immunoSEQ assay was run in its v3.0 version. Profiling relied on immunoSEQ multiplex PCR, and the TCRdb table lists in-frame clones only, not all of them. There are tens of thousands of clones in the sample; around 93% occur only once, and 2.7% lies in the top ten. Sample: unsorted PBMCs, taken more than 7.1 years after starting antiretroviral therapy. The clonotype was recovered from a man aged 50 to 60 with HIV.

The CDR3 here is CSVERGQGNTEAFF. In DNA, the CDR3 is TGCAGCGTTGAAAGGGGACAGGGGAACACTGAAGCTTTCTTT. This chain joins TRBV29-1 and TRBJ1-1; 9 bases line up with TRBD1. The junction had 2 bases not matched to a gene; V was cut back by 2 bases and J by 1 base. CDR1 SQVTM and CDR2 ANQGSEA come from the germline V gene. The CDR3 contains 14 residues.